This record covers a single TCR beta chain. Its antigen remains unidentified. The data were obtained in a study of cytomegalovirus exposure and HLA in healthy donors. Profiling relied on immunoSEQ multiplex PCR, and the TCRdb table lists in-frame clones only, not all of them. The table lists more than 140,000 clones, about 88% of them singletons. Study-wide results and caveats: Associated with cytomegalovirus, according to the listing, were about 160 TCR beta chains.

Trimming shortened V by 2 bases and J by 7 bases, and 26 bases separated the two germline ends. The CDR3 length is 18 residues. CDR1 and CDR2 from the germline V gene are LGHNA and YSLEER. The TCR was taken from a young woman in good health and CMV-seropositive. The sample taken for sequencing was PBMCs. V usage is TRBV4-3 and J usage is TRBJ2-5, with D possibly matching TRBD1 (6 bases). The CDR3, as DNA: TGCGCCAGCAGCCAAAGGGCCACTAGTGGGCGCATAGGGGGGACCCAGTACTTC. Translating it yields CASSQRATSGRIGGTQYF.